This is a list of T cell receptor beta chains from one sample in a study of OX40 agonist ivuxolimab in advanced cancers. TCRdb's copy holds only in-frame clones and misses some; the assay was immunoSEQ multiplex PCR. Here the sample spans some 69,000 clones, 70% to 90% being singletons. Sequenced material: CD4+ or CD8+ T cells sorted from blood, taken in a trial of the OX40 agonist ivuxolimab. These receptors originate from an adult with an advanced solid tumor such as melanoma, head and neck, liver or kidney cancer. Both conserved end residues are part of each CDR3. D genes are given only for firm matches. Size is omitted from some rows. Given values are once, few, many or a class for expanded clones.

v_gene	d_gene	abundance	j_gene	CDR3nt	CDR3aa
TRBV5-1	NA	NA	TRBJ1-1	TGTGCCAGCAGCTTATCTCCAGGGGAGGATACTGAAGCTTTCTTT	CASSLSPGEDTEAFF
TRBV5-1	NA	once	TRBJ2-2	TGCGCCAGCAGCTTGGCGGGGCCAGGGAACACCGGGGAGCTGTTTTTT	CASSLAGPGNTGELFF
TRBV5-1	TRBD2	NA	TRBJ2-5	TGCGCCAGCAGCTACGGGACTAGCGGCCAAGAGACCCAGTACTTC	CASSYGTSGQETQYF
TRBV15	TRBD1	NA	TRBJ1-4	TGTGCCACCAGCAGAGATCGCACAGGGGGTTCTAATGAAAAACTGTTTTTT	CATSRDRTGGSNEKLFF
TRBV30	TRBD1	NA	TRBJ2-5	TGTGCCTGGAGCCTACAGGGGAAAGGGGCCCAGTACTTC	CAWSLQGKGAQYF
TRBV18	NA	NA	TRBJ2-2	TGTGCCAGCTGCCTAGGCACCCTCACGAACACCGGGGAGCTGTTTTTT	CASCLGTLTNTGELFF
TRBV28	NA	NA	TRBJ2-2	TGTGCCAGCAGTGTCGCGGGGCACGGGGAGCTGTTTTTT	CASSVAGHGELFF
TRBV5-6	NA	NA	TRBJ2-3	TGTGCCAGCAGCTTGGGGGACACGGGCGATACGCAGTATTTT	CASSLGDTGDTQYF
TRBV6-5	NA	NA	TRBJ2-3	TGTGCCAGCAGGGACGGACTTGGCACAGATACGCAGTATTTT	CASRDGLGTDTQYF
TRBV7-2	NA	NA	TRBJ1-2	TGTGCCAGCAGCTCCTATGTCCGACGGGGCTACACCTTC	CASSSYVRRGYTF
TRBV4-2	NA	NA	TRBJ1-2	TGTGCCAGCAGCCCCGGACAGCTCTATGGCTACACCTTC	CASSPGQLYGYTF
TRBV7-3	NA	NA	TRBJ2-1	TGTGCCAGCAGCCCTCGACCGTCTGGAGAGCAGTTCTTC	CASSPRPSGEQFF
TRBV2	NA	NA	TRBJ2-2	TGTGCCAGCATACCGGGACACACCGGGGAGCTGTTTTTT	CASIPGHTGELFF
TRBV4-2	NA	NA	TRBJ1-1	TGTGCCAGCAGCCAGGTACAGGGATACACTGAAGCTTTCTTT	CASSQVQGYTEAFF
TRBV7-2	NA	once	TRBJ2-1	TGTGCCAGCAGCTTAGACCGGAGACCCTACAATGAGCAGTTCTTC	CASSLDRRPYNEQFF
TRBV27	NA	NA	TRBJ1-4	TGTGCCAGCAGGGCCACAGGGAAAACTAATGAAAAACTGTTTTTT	CASRATGKTNEKLFF
TRBV5-4	NA	NA	TRBJ1-4	TGCGCCAGCAGCCGCCAACAGGTGACTAATGAAAAACTGTTTTTT	CASSRQQVTNEKLFF
TRBV9	NA	few	TRBJ1-3	TGTGCCAGCAGCGTAGCTCTTCGGGGCGAGGAAAACACCATATATTTT	CASSVALRGEENTIYF
TRBV7-3	TRBD2	NA	TRBJ2-2	TGTGCCAGCAGCGGGGGACTAGCGGGGTACACCGGGGAGCTGTTTTTT	CASSGGLAGYTGELFF
TRBV7-6	NA	NA	TRBJ2-7	TGTGCCAGCAGCTTCAACCAATTAGCGTCCGAGCAGTACTTC	CASSFNQLASEQYF
TRBV7-9	TRBD2	NA	TRBJ2-1	TGTGCCAGCAGCTTAGAAAGCGGGAGGGCAAATGAGCAGTTCTTC	CASSLESGRANEQFF
TRBV2	NA	few	TRBJ1-5	TGTGCCAGCAGTGATGGGAATAGCAATCAGCCCCAGCATTTT	CASSDGNSNQPQHF
TRBV19	NA	NA	TRBJ1-5	TGTGCCAGTAGTATGATAAACGGGGGACAGCCCCAGCATTTT	CASSMINGGQPQHF
TRBV2	TRBD2	NA	TRBJ2-7	TGTGCCAGCAGTCCCCTCCTTAGCGGGAGGGCCGACGAGCAGTACTTC	CASSPLLSGRADEQYF
TRBV5-1	NA	NA	TRBJ1-3	TGCGCCAGCAGCTTGGGAGGGTCTAGAAACACCATATATTTT	CASSLGGSRNTIYF
TRBV11-3	TRBD1	NA	TRBJ2-1	TGTGCCAGCAGCTTAGCTCCGGGACAGTGGAATGAGCAGTTCTTC	CASSLAPGQWNEQFF
TRBV28	NA	NA	TRBJ1-5	TGTGCCAGCAGTTCCAGGACAAAATTGAGTCAGCCCCAGCATTTT	CASSSRTKLSQPQHF
TRBV19	NA	NA	TRBJ1-1	TGTGCCAGCAAGTACCGGGGGGATCGAGCTTTCTTT	CASKYRGDRAFF
TRBV10-2	TRBD2	NA	TRBJ2-7	TGCGCCAGCAGTGACGGGTCTAGCGGGAGGGCCTACGAGCAGTACTTC	CASSDGSSGRAYEQYF
TRBV28	TRBD2	NA	TRBJ2-1	TGTGCCAGCAGCCGGACTAGCGGGAGTGCGGGTGAGCAGTTCTTC	CASSRTSGSAGEQFF
TRBV28	TRBD2	NA	TRBJ2-7	TGTGCCAGCAGTTCCTCTAGCGGGAGAACGTTCGAGCAGTACTTC	CASSSSSGRTFEQYF
TRBV7-3	TRBD1	NA	TRBJ1-2	TGTGCCAGCAGCAATGGGAGGACAGGGGATGGCTACACCTTC	CASSNGRTGDGYTF
TRBV7-8	NA	once	TRBJ1-2	TGTGCCAGCAGCTCCCGACAGGTCCTAACTAACTATGGCTACACCTTC	CASSSRQVLTNYGYTF
TRBV30	TRBD1	NA	TRBJ1-1	TGTGCCTGGAGCTCACCGGGACAGGGAAAAAACACTGAAGCTTTCTTT	CAWSSPGQGKNTEAFF
TRBV5-4	TRBD2	NA	TRBJ2-1	TGTGCCAGCAGCTTGTCTAGCGGGACCTACAATGAGCAGTTCTTC	CASSLSSGTYNEQFF
TRBV5-1	NA	NA	TRBJ2-1	TGCGCCAGCAGCTTAGGGGGACGTGAGCAGTTCTTC	CASSLGGREQFF
TRBV7-3	NA	NA	TRBJ2-2	TGTGCCAGCAGCAGGGGGATTGCGGGAGCCGCGGGGAACACCGGGGAGCTGTTTTTT	CASSRGIAGAAGNTGELFF
TRBV6-5	NA	NA	TRBJ1-5	TGTGCCAGCAGTTACTCCAGCAATCAGCCCCAGCATTTT	CASSYSSNQPQHF
TRBV29-1	NA	NA	TRBJ2-3	TGCAGCGTTGCTCTAGGCACAGATACGCAGTATTTT	CSVALGTDTQYF
TRBV15	TRBD2	NA	TRBJ2-5	TGTGCCACCAGCAGAGCGGGGAGGGCTAGCGGAAAGGGGGAGACCCAGTACTTC	CATSRAGRASGKGETQYF
TRBV9	TRBD2	NA	TRBJ2-5	TGTGCCAGCAGCGGGGGAACTAGCGGGAGGGGAGAGACCCAGTACTTC	CASSGGTSGRGETQYF
TRBV5-1	NA	few	TRBJ2-2	TGCGCCAGCAGCTTCTCCCCCGCGAACACCGGGGAGCTGTTTTTT	CASSFSPANTGELFF
TRBV7-9	TRBD1	NA	TRBJ1-3	TGTGCCAGCAGCACCTTGGACAGGGTGAAGCATTTT	CASSTLDRVKHF
TRBV19	TRBD1	NA	TRBJ2-1	TGTGCCAGTAGAGTCAGGGGACAGCAGTACAATGAGCAGTTCTTC	CASRVRGQQYNEQFF
TRBV27	TRBD1	NA	TRBJ2-7	TGTGCCAGCAGTTTAAGGGTGTCAGGGGGCTACGAGCAGTACTTC	CASSLRVSGGYEQYF